This T cell receptor beta chain was sequenced for a study of OX40 agonist ivuxolimab in advanced cancers. At the level of the study: Enrollees could have had prior anti-PD-1, anti-PD-L1 or anti-CTLA-4 therapy, which over 35% had received.

V shed 10 bases, J shed 6 bases, and the junction held 12 bases outside the gene matches. Looked up from germline, CDR1 is LGHNA and CDR2 is YNFKEQ. The CDR3 is 14 amino acids. Here immunoSEQ multiplex PCR was the method, and the copy in TCRdb shows in-frame clones only, minus some. Among about 10,000 clones listed, 60% to 70% were seen once. In the case of this clone: Its antigen is currently unknown.

General study results and limits: At 0.1 to 3.0 mg/kg and by week 6, clonal expansion occurred in CD4+ and CD8+ blood T cells.

Systemic immunosuppression or a history of autoimmune disease excluded patients. The sequences come from CD4+ or CD8+ T cells sorted from blood, collected in a trial of the OX40 agonist ivuxolimab. This clonotype originated in an adult with an advanced solid tumor such as melanoma, head and neck, liver or kidney cancer. The rearrangement links TRBV4-2 to TRBJ2-7; 10 bases fit TRBD2. This chain's CDR3 is CATEAGGVGSEQYF. The CDR3 nucleotides read TGTGCCACCGAAGCGGGAGGGGTGGGCTCCGAGCAGTACTTC.